This T cell receptor beta chain comes out of a study of blood T cell repertoires in COVID-19. About the study: Material from acute and convalescent COVID-19 was sourced from the United States, Italy and Spain.

CDR1 and CDR2 (germline): SQVTM, ANQGSEA. The CDR3 has 14 amino acids. V was cut by 1 base and J by 0 bases, with 8 bases left in between. Original processing methods: Estimation of nucleated cell counts relied on the amplification of reference gene primers. Method: immunoSEQ multiplex PCR; TCRdb's copy keeps in-frame clones and lacks some. The V and J calls and clone size were taken over from that table, and D and trimming were inferred from the DNA. The repertoire consists of 40,000 to 60,000 clones, with around 84% occurring once and the leading ten covering about 4.5%. This clone showed up just a few times.

The TCR was taken from a man over 45 with active COVID-19. The sequencing input was peripheral blood. The V call is TRBV29-1, the J call TRBJ2-3; no definite D call. DNA for the CDR3: TGCAGCGTTGAAGCGGAGACTAGCACAGATACGCAGTATTTT. Its translation is CSVEAETSTDTQYF.